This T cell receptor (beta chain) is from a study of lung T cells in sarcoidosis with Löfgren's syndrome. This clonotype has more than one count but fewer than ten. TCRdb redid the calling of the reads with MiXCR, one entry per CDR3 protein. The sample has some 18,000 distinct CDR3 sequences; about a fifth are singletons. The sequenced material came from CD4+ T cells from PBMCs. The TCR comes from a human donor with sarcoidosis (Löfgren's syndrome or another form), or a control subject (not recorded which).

CDR3 sequence: CASSFPGRLNTEAFF. As DNA, the CDR3 is TGTGCCAGCAGTTTCCCCGGACGGCTGAACACTGAAGCTTTCTTT. The chain uses TRBV12-3 or TRBV12-4 and TRBJ1-1; D ambiguous. The CDR3 is 15 residues long. The V end lost 3 bases, the J end lost 0 bases, and 11 bases lay between the germline ends.